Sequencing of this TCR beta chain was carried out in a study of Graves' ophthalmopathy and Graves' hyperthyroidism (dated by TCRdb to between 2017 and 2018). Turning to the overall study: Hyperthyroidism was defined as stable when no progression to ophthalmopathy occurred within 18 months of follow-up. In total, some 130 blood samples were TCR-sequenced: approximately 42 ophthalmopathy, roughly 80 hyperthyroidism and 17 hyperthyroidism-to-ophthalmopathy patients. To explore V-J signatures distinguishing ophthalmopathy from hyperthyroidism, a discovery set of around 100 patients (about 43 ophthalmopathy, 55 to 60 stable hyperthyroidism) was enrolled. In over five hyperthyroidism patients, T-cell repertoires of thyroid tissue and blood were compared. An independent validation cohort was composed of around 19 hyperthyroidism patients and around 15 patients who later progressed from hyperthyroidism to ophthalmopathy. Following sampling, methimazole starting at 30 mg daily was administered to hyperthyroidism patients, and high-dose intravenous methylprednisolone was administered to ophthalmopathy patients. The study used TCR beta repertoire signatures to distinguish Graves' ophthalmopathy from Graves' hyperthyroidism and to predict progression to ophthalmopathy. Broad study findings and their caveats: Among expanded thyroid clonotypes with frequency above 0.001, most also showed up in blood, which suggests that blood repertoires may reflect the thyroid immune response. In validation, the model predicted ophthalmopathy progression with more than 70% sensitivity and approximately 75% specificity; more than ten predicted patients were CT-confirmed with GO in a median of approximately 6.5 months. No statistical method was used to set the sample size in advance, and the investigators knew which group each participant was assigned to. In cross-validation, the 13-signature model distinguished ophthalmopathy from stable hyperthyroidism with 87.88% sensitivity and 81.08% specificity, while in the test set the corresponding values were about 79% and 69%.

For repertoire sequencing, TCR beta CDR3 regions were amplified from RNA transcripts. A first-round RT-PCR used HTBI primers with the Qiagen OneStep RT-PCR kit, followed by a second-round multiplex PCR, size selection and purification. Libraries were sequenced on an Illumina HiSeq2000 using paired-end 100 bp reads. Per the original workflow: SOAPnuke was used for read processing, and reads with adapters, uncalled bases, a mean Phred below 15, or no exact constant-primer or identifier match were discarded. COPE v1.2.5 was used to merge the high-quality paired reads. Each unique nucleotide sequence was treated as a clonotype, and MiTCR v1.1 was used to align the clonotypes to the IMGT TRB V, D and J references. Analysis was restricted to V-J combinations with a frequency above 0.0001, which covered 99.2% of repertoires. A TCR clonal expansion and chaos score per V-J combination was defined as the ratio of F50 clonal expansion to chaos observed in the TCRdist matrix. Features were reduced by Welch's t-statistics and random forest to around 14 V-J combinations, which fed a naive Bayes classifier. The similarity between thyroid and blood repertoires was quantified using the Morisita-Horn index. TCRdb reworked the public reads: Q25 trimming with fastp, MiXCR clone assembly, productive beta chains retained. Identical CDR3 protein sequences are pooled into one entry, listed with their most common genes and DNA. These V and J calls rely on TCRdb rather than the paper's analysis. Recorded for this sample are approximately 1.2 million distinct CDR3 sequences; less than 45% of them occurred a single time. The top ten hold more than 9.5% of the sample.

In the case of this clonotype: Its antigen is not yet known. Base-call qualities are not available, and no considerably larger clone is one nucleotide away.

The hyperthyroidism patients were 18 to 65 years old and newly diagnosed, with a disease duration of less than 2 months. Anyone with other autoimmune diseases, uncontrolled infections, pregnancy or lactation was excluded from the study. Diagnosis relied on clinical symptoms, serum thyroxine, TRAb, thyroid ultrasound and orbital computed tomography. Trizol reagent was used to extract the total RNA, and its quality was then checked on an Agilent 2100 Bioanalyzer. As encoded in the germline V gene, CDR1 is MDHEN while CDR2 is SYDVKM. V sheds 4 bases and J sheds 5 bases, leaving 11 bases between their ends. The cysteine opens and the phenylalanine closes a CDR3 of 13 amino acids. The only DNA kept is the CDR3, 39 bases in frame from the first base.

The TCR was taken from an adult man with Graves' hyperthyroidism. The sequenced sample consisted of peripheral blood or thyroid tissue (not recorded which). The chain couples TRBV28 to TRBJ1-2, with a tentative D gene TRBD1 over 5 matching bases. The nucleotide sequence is TGTGCCAGCAGTTCCCCTGACAGATATGGCTACACCTTC. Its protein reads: CASSSPDRYGYTF.